These T cell receptor beta chains were read from a single sample in a study of T cell responses to AZD1222 COVID-19 vaccine. Sequencing used immunoSEQ multiplex PCR; TCRdb keeps in-frame clones, though not all of them. The sample shows some 84,000 clones, 87% of them seen only once. The material sequenced was peripheral blood, taken 28 days after the second AZD1222 dose. These receptors were taken from an adult who received the AZD1222 COVID-19 vaccine. Each CDR3 is given with its conserved first and last residue. A D gene is named only where the DNA matches it firmly. Not every row has a clone size; where given, it reads once, few, many or a size class.

J gene: TRBJ2-7
clone size: -
V gene: TRBV5-1
D gene: -
CDR3 protein: CASSFNGLYEQYF
CDR3 DNA: TGCGCCAGCAGCTTCAATGGCCTCTACGAGCAGTACTTC

J gene: TRBJ2-2
clone size: -
V gene: TRBV28
D gene: -
CDR3 protein: CASHPWGGQVTGELFF
CDR3 DNA: TGTGCCAGCCACCCGTGGGGGGGGCAAGTGACCGGGGAGCTGTTTTTT

J gene: TRBJ2-7
clone size: few
V gene: TRBV9
D gene: TRBD1
CDR3 protein: CASSRTGLAYEQYF
CDR3 DNA: TGTGCCAGCAGCCGGACAGGCTTAGCCTACGAGCAGTACTTC

J gene: TRBJ1-4
clone size: -
V gene: TRBV28
D gene: TRBD1
CDR3 protein: CASSSRQGVNEKLFF
CDR3 DNA: TGTGCCAGCAGTTCCCGACAGGGGGTAAATGAAAAACTGTTTTTT

J gene: TRBJ2-3
clone size: few
V gene: TRBV5-1
D gene: -
CDR3 protein: CASSLGRAIDTQYF
CDR3 DNA: TGCGCCAGCAGCTTGGGCAGGGCGATAGATACGCAGTATTTT

J gene: TRBJ1-2
clone size: -
V gene: TRBV19
D gene: -
CDR3 protein: CASSEGDYGYTF
CDR3 DNA: TGTGCCAGTAGTGAAGGGGACTATGGCTACACCTTC

J gene: TRBJ1-2
clone size: -
V gene: TRBV13
D gene: -
CDR3 protein: CASSLDPGSYGYTF
CDR3 DNA: TGTGCCAGCAGCTTAGATCCAGGGAGCTATGGCTACACCTTC

J gene: TRBJ1-2
clone size: -
V gene: TRBV11-1
D gene: TRBD1
CDR3 protein: CASSQTGADGYTF
CDR3 DNA: TGTGCCAGCAGCCAGACAGGGGCGGATGGCTACACCTTC

J gene: TRBJ2-7
clone size: -
V gene: TRBV18
D gene: -
CDR3 protein: CASSPLPGRGSYEQYF
CDR3 DNA: TGTGCCAGCTCACCGCTCCCGGGGCGGGGTTCCTACGAGCAGTACTTC

J gene: TRBJ2-7
clone size: once
V gene: TRBV13
D gene: -
CDR3 protein: CASSHVRQSSYEQYF
CDR3 DNA: TGTGCCAGCAGCCACGTTCGGCAGAGCTCCTACGAGCAGTACTTC